The 17 T cell receptor beta chains presented below share a single source sample, sequenced in a study of blood T cell repertoires in COVID-19. The assay was immunoSEQ multiplex PCR, and TCRdb's table has in-frame clones only and misses some. The table includes approximately 200,000 clones, approximately 80% detected once. Sample: PBMCs or T cells enriched from blood (not recorded which). These receptors were taken from a man in his forties who had recovered from COVID-19.

This clone was seen more than once but under ten times. The CDR3 coding sequence is TGTGCCAGCAGCTTTAGCACCGTCTACGAGCAGTACTTC. Translating it yields CASSFSTVYEQYF. The chain carries TRBV7-9 and TRBJ2-7; D is ambiguous. This CDR3 has 13 amino acids. Per germline, CDR1 SEHNR and CDR2 FQNEAQ (reference sequence). Trimming removed 3 bases from V and 3 bases from J, with 9 bases in between. The whole variable domain, remainder taken from reference TRBV7-9 and TRBJ2-7, is DTGVSQNPRHKITKRGQNVTFRCDPISEHNRLYWYRQTLGQGPEFLTYFQNEAQLEKSRLLSDRFSAERPKGSFSTLEIQRTEQGDSAMYLCASSFSTVYEQYFGPGTRLTVT.

The V gene is TRBV5-1, the J gene TRBJ2-2; 10 bases are a match to TRBD2. The CDR3 spans 15 residues. CDR1 SGHRS and CDR2 YFSETQ come from the germline V gene. V trimming: 3 bases; J trimming: 4 bases; junction bases outside the gene matches: 3. CDR3 DNA sequence: TGCGCCAGCAGCTCTACTAGCGGGATCACCGGGGAGCTGTTTTTT. Amino acid sequence: CASSSTSGITGELFF.

In this sample, this clone turned up once. The V and J genes are TRBV7-9 and TRBJ1-2; 8 bases are a match to TRBD1. CDR1 SEHNR and CDR2 FQNEAQ come from the germline V gene (reference sequence). V dropped 2 bases and J dropped 4; count of bases not matched to a gene: 6. The CDR3 sequence is 15 residues long. The CDR3 coding sequence is TGTGCCAGCAGCTTAATTGGTACAGGGGGCTATGGCTACACCTTC. This encodes CASSLIGTGGYGYTF.

This chain uses TRBV6-1 with TRBJ2-7; a weak D match, TRBD1 (5 bases). Trimming removed 3 bases at V and 0 bases at J, with 12 bases between. Germline V gene data show CDR1 as MNHNS and CDR2 as SASEGT. The CDR3 length is 15 residues. CDR3 residues: CASSEWGESSYEQYV. CDR3 bases: TGTGCCAGCAGTGAGTGGGGCGAGAGCTCCTACGAGCAGTACGTC.

The gene calls are TRBV21-1 and TRBJ1-5; the table calls TRBD1, which could not be checked here. TRBV21-1 is a recognized pseudogene. The CDR3 runs 15 residues. The CDR3 spells CASSKGAGPYQPQHF. For the CDR3, the DNA is TGTGCCAGCAGCAAAGGGGCAGGGCCCTATCAGCCCCAGCATTTT.

The chain has TRBV7-9 and TRBJ2-3; 11 nucleotides align to TRBD2. The CDR3 contains 16 residues. Germline V gene sequence: CDR1 SEHNR, CDR2 FQNEAQ (reference sequence). V lost 6 bases and J lost 2; bases outside the gene matches: 7. The CDR3 DNA sequence: TGTGCCAGCAGTAAACTAGCGGGAGAGTCCACAGATACGCAGTATTTT. It yields the protein CASSKLAGESTDTQYF.

V and J are TRBV10-1 and TRBJ2-2, with 14 bases aligning to TRBD2. This CDR3 spans 17 amino acids. With 2 bases clipped from V and 7 bases from J, the junction kept 6 bases outside the gene matches. From germline, CDR1 is WNHNN and CDR2 SYGVQD (reference sequence). For the CDR3, the DNA is TGCGCCAGCAGTGAGCCGGGACTAGCGGGAGAATTCGGGGAGCTGTTTTTT. It codes for CASSEPGLAGEFGELFF.

The chain has TRBV5-1 and TRBJ2-1; 8 nucleotides line up with TRBD2. The V and J ends lost 2 bases and 5 bases, in that order; junction bases with no gene match: 3. The germline gives CDR1 SGHRS, CDR2 YFSETQ. This CDR3 contains 14 residues. The CDR3 protein is CASSFQREHNEQFF. As DNA, the CDR3 is TGCGCCAGCAGCTTTCAGCGGGAGCACAATGAGCAGTTCTTC.

V usage is TRBV19 and J usage is TRBJ1-4; D gene uncertain. Germline CDR1 and CDR2: LNHDA and SQIVND (reference sequence). CDR3 length: 14 residues. V was shortened by 10 bases and J by 0 bases, with 12 bases between the two germline ends. The CDR3 reads CATRDRATNEKLFF. The CDR3 coding sequence is TGTGCCACCCGAGATCGGGCAACTAATGAAAAACTGTTTTTT.

This clone was picked up one time. This chain joins TRBV19 and TRBJ2-1; tentative D call: TRBD1 (5 bases). The CDR3 is 13 residues long. Trimming took off 3 bases at V and 10 bases at J, with 13 bases between the two ends. CDR1 and CDR2 (germline): LNHDA, SQIVND (reference sequence). As DNA, the CDR3 is TGTGCCAGTAGTATTTTAACAGGCAGAGAGCAGTTCTTC. This encodes CASSILTGREQFF.

The J gene is TRBJ2-5, the V gene TRBV6-5; the match to TRBD2 covers 7 bases. This CDR3 contains 14 residues. Trimming took 3 bases from V and 4 from J; bases not matched to a gene: 5. Germline assignment: CDR1 MNHEY and CDR2 SVGAGI. CDR3 amino acids: CASSYSGFGETQYF. Here the CDR3 DNA reads TGTGCCAGCAGTTATAGCGGGTTTGGAGAGACCCAGTACTTC.

This chain's CDR3 is CASSPRTSGLLAKNIQYF. CDR3 bases: TGTGCCAGCAGCCCCCGGACTAGCGGGCTCCTAGCCAAAAACATTCAGTACTTC. V gene TRBV7-2 combines with J gene TRBJ2-4, with 11 bases aligning to TRBD2. V gave up 5 bases and J gave up 0 bases; unmatched junction bases: 9. Germline V gene sequence: CDR1 SGHTA, CDR2 FQGNSA. This CDR3 region has 18 residues.

This clone was seen a single time. V gene TRBV5-4 combines with J gene TRBJ1-2; 7 nucleotides line up with TRBD1. Trimming removed 4 bases from V and 2 bases from J; junction bases left unmatched: 2. Germline CDR1 reads SGHNT; CDR2 reads YYREEE (reference sequence). This CDR3 spans 13 amino acids. The CDR3 DNA reads TGTGCCAGCAGCCTGGACAGGAACTATGGCTACACCTTC. Translating it yields CASSLDRNYGYTF. Full variable domain (rest looked up from reference TRBV5-4 and TRBJ1-2): ETGVTQSPTHLIKTRGQQVTLRCSSQSGHNTVSWYQQALGQGPQFIFQYYREEENGRGNFPPRFSGLQFPNYSSELNVNALELDDSALYLCASSLDRNYGYTFGSGTRLTVV.

The J gene is TRBJ2-7, the V gene TRBV10-1; tentative D call: TRBD1 (6 bases). The CDR3 extends over 13 amino acids. Looked up from germline, CDR1 is WNHNN and CDR2 is SYGVQD (reference sequence). The V and J ends lost 6 bases and 3 bases respectively, with 12 bases between them. CDR3 sequence: CASSPGTLYEQYF. The CDR3 DNA follows: TGCGCCAGCAGCCCCGGGACACTCTACGAGCAGTACTTC.

In its sample, this clone was seen a few times. The gene calls are TRBV11-2 and TRBJ1-6, with D tentatively TRBD1 (5 bases). Germline CDR1 reads SGHAT; CDR2 reads FQNNGV. V lost 0 bases to trimming and J lost 7 bases, with 10 bases between them. The CDR3 covers 15 residues. CDR3 amino acids: CASSLDSSGNSPLHF. DNA of the CDR3: TGTGCCAGCAGCTTAGATAGTTCAGGGAATTCACCCCTCCACTTT.

The rearrangement uses TRBV7-2 and TRBJ1-6, with TRBD1 as a possible D gene (5 bases). Germline V lookup: CDR1 SGHTA, CDR2 FQGNSA. This CDR3 contains 16 residues. V was trimmed by 5 bases and J by 1 base, leaving 12 bases between them. The CDR3 sequence: CASSPGFRSYNSPLHF. Here the CDR3 DNA reads TGTGCCAGCAGCCCAGGGTTTAGGTCCTATAATTCACCCCTCCACTTT.

This clone came up a few times. This chain connects TRBV7-2 to TRBJ2-2; 16 positions match TRBD2. The V and J ends lost 1 base and 5 bases, in that order; junction bases with no gene match: 4. The CDR3 spans 18 residues. CDR1 and CDR2 (germline): SGHTA, FQGNSA. The CDR3 nucleotides read TGTGCCAGCAGCTTAGATGGGACTAGCGGGAGGGTGACCGGGGAGCTGTTTTTT. It yields the protein CASSLDGTSGRVTGELFF. Using reference TRBV7-2 and TRBJ2-2 for the parts outside the CDR3, the full variable domain is GAGVSQSPSNKVTEKGKDVELRCDPISGHTALYWYRQSLGQGLEFLIYFQGNSAPDKSGLPSDRFSAERTGGSVSTLTIQRTQQEDSAVYLCASSLDGTSGRVTGELFFGEGSRLTVL.